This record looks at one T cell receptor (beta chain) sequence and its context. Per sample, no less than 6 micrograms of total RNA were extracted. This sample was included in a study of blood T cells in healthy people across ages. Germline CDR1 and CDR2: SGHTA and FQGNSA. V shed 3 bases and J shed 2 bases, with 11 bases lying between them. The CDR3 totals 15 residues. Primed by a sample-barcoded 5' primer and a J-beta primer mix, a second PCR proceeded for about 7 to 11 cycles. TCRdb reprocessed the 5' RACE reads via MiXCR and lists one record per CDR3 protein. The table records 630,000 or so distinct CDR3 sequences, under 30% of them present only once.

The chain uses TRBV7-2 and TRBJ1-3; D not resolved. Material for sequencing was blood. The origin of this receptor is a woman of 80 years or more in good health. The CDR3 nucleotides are TGTGCCAGCAGCTTCAGGACCGGTACTGGAAACACCATATATTTT. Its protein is CASSFRTGTGNTIYF.